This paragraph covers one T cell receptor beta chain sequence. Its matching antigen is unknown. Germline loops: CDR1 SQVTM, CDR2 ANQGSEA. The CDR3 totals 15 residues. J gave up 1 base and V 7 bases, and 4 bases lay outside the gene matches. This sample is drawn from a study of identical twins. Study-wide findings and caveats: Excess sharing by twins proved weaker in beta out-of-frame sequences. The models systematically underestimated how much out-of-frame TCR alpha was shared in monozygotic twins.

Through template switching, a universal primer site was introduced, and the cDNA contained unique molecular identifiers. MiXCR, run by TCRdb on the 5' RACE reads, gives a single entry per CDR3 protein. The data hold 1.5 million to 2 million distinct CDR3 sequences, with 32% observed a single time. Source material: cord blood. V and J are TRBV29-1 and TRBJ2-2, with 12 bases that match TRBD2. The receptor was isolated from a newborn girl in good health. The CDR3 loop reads CSGMTSGGNTGELFF. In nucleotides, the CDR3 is TGCAGCGGGATGACTAGCGGGGGGAACACCGGGGAGCTGTTTTTT.